This T cell receptor beta chain was obtained from a study of shared clonotypes between healthy human individuals. Study findings and constraints: Clonotype sharing among donors was expected to depend on sequencing depth.

V dropped 5 bases and J dropped 0; count of bases not matched to a gene: 10. The CDR3 is 18 amino acids. Germline-derived CDR1 and CDR2 are SGHTA and FQGTGA. Note on this clone: Its antigen is as yet unknown. Other nucleotide sequences in the sample specify the same CDR3.

Clones were sequenced by immunoSEQ multiplex PCR, and TCRdb holds only the in-frame ones, with some missing. The sample includes more than 550,000 clones, 90% seen only once; the top ten take 34%. The sequencing input was memory CD8+ T cells from PBMCs. Stated subset: CD45RO+ cells pooled with CCR7-negative TemRA cells. The receptor's source is a man younger than 35 in good health. Some clones in this sample may be carry-over from other donors' samples. The V and J genes are TRBV7-3 and TRBJ2-1; 10 bases are shared with TRBD2. This chain's CDR3 is CASSPRTSGGVSYNEQFF. The CDR3 coding sequence is TGTGCCAGCAGCCCAAGGACTAGCGGAGGGGTCTCCTACAATGAGCAGTTCTTC.